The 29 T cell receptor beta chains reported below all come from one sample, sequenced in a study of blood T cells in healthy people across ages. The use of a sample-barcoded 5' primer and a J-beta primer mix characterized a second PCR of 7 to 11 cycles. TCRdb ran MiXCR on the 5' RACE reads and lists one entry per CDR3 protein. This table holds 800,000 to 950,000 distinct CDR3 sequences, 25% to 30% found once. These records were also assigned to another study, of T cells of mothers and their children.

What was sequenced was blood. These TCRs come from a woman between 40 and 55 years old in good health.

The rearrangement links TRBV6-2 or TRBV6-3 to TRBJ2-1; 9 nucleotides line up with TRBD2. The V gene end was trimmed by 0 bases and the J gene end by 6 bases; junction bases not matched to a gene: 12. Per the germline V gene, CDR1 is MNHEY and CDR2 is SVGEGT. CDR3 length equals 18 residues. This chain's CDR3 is CASSYSGLGTSIGNEQFF. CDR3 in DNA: TGTGCCAGCAGTTACTCAGGCCTCGGGACTAGCATAGGCAATGAGCAGTTCTTC.

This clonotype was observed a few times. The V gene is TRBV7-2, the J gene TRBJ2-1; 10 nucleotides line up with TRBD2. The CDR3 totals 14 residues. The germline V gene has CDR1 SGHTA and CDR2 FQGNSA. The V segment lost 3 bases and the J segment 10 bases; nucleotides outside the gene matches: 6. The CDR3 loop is CTSSFERGGREQFF. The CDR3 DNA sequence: TGTACCAGCAGCTTCGAGCGGGGGGGCCGGGAGCAGTTCTTC. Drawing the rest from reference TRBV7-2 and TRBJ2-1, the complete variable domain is GAGVSQSPSNKVTEKGKDVELRCDPISGHTALYWYRQSLGQGLEFLIYFQGNSAPDKSGLPSDRFSAERTGGSVSTLTIQRTQQEDSAVYLCTSSFERGGREQFFGPGTRLTVL.

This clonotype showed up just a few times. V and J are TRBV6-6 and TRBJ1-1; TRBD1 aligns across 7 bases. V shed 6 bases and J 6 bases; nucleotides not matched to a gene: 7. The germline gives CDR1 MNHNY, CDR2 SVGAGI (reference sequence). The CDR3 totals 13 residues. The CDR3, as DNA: TGTGCCAGCAGCCCGGACAGGCTAGCTGAAGCTTTCTTT. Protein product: CASSPDRLAEAFF.

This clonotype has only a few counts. The DNA of the CDR3 is TGTGCCAGCAGTGGTCTTGAGAAGAATTACGAGCAGTACTTC. Its translation is CASSGLEKNYEQYF. The chain combines TRBV2 with TRBJ2-7, with D unclear. Germline-derived CDR1 and CDR2 are SNHLY and FYNNEI. CDR3 length equals 14 residues. V was clipped by 4 bases and J by 4 bases, with 14 bases between them.

The chain's CDR3 is CASSQDFGGFSIQYF. The CDR3 DNA reads TGCGCCAGCAGCCAAGATTTCGGGGGTTTTAGCATTCAGTACTTC. The chain recombines TRBV4-3 with TRBJ2-4; D may be TRBD2 (6 bases). The CDR3 spans 15 residues. The germline gives CDR1 LGHNA, CDR2 YSLEER. Trimming removed 0 bases at V and 9 bases at J, with 15 bases between.

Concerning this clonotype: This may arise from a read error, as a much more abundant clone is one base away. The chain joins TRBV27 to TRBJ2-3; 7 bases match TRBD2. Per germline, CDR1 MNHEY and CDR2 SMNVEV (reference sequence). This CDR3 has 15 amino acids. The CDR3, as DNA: TGTGCCTGCAGTTTTGGGAGGGGTGGACCAGATACGCAGTATTTT. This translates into CACSFGRGGPDTQYF.

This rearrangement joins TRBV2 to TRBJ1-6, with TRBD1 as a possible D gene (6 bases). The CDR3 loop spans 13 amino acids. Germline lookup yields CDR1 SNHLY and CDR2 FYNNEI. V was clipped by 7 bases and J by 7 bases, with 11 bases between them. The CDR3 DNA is TGTGCCAGCACCGGGACAAGGAATTCACCCCTCCACTTT. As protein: CASTGTRNSPLHF.

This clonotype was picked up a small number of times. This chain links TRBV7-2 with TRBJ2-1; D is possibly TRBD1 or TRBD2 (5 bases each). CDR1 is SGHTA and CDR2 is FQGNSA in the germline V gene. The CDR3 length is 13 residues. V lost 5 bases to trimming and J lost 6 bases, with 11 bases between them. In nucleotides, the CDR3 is TGTGCCAGCAGCCCGGGACCAACCAATGAGCAGTTCTTC. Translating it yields CASSPGPTNEQFF.

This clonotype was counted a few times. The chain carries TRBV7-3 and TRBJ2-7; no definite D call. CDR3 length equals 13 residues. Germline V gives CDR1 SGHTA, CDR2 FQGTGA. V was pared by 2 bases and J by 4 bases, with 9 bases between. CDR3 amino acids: CASSLGPEYEQYF. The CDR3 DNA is TGTGCCAGCAGCTTAGGACCAGAGTACGAGCAGTACTTC.

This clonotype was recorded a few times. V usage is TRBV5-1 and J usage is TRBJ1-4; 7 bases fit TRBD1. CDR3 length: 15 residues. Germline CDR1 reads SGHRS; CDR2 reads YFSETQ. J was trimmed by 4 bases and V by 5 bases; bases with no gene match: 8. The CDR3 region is CASRTGTAYNEKLFF. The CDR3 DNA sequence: TGCGCCAGCAGAACCGGGACAGCGTATAATGAAAAACTGTTTTTT. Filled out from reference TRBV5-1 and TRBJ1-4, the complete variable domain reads KAGVTQTPRYLIKTRGQQVTLSCSPISGHRSVSWYQQTPGQGLQFLFEYFSETQRNKGNFPGRFSGRQFSNSRSEMNVSTLELGDSALYLCASRTGTAYNEKLFFGSGTQLSVL.

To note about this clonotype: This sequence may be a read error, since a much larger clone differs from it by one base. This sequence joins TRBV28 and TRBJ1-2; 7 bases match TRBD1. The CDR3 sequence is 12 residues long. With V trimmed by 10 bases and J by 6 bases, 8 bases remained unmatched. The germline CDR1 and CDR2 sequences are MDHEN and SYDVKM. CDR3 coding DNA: TGTGCCAACAGAACTCAGGGGGATGGCTACACCTTC. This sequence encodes CANRTQGDGYTF.

The CDR3 loop reads CASSGVPGLAGGVNEQFF. The CDR3 DNA follows: TGTGCCAGCAGCGGGGTTCCGGGACTAGCGGGGGGTGTGAATGAGCAGTTCTTC. The chain has TRBV9 and TRBJ2-1; 15 bases are a match to TRBD2. Germline V lookup: CDR1 SGDLS, CDR2 YYNGEE. The junction had 11 bases not matched to a gene; V was cut back by 3 bases and J by 7 bases. The CDR3 is 18 residues long.

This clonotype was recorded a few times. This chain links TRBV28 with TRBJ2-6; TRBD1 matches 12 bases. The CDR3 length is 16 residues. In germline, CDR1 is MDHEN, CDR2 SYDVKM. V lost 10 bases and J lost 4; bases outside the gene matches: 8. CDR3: CANSGQGALGANVLTF. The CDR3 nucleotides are TGTGCCAATTCGGGACAGGGGGCGCTCGGGGCCAACGTCCTGACTTTC. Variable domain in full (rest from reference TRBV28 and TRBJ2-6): DVKVTQSSRYLVKRTGEKVFLECVQDMDHENMFWYRQDPGLGLRLIYFSYDVKMKEKGDIPEGYSVSREKKERFSLILESASTNQTSMYLCANSGQGALGANVLTFGAGSRLTVL.

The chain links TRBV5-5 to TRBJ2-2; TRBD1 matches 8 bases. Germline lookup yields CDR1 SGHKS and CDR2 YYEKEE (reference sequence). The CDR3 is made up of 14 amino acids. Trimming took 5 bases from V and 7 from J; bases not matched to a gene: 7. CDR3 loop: CASRQGGDGGELFF. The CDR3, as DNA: TGTGCCAGCAGACAGGGGGGAGATGGCGGGGAGCTGTTTTTT.

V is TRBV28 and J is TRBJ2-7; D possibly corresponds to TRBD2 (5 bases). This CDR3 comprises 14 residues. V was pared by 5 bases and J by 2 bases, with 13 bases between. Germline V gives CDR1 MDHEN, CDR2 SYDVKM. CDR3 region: CASSPRGPPYEQYF. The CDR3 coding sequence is TGTGCCAGCAGTCCCCGGGGTCCCCCCTACGAGCAGTACTTC.

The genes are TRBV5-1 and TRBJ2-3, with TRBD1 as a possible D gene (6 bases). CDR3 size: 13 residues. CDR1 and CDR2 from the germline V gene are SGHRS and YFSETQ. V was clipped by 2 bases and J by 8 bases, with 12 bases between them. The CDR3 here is CASSFGQSGTQYF. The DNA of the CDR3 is TGCGCCAGCAGCTTCGGACAGAGTGGTACGCAGTATTTT.

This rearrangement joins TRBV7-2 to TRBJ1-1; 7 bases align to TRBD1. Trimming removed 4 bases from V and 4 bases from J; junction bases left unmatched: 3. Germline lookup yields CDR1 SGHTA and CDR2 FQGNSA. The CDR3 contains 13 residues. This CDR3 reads CASSSQGFTEAFF. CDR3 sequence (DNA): TGTGCCAGCAGCTCACAGGGGTTCACTGAAGCTTTCTTT.

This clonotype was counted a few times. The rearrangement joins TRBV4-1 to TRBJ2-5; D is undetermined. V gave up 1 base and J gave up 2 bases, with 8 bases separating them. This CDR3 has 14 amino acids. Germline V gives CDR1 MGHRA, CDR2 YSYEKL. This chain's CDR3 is CASSQVGLQETQYF. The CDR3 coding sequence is TGCGCCAGCAGCCAAGTGGGCCTTCAAGAGACCCAGTACTTC.

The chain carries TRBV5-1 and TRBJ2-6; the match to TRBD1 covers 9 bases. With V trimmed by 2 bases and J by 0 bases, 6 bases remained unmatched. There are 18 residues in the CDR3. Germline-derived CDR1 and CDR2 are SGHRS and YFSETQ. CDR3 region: CASSFPGQGSSGANVLTF. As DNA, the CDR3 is TGCGCCAGCAGCTTTCCCGGACAGGGGAGCTCTGGGGCCAACGTCCTGACTTTC. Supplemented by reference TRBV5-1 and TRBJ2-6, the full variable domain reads KAGVTQTPRYLIKTRGQQVTLSCSPISGHRSVSWYQQTPGQGLQFLFEYFSETQRNKGNFPGRFSGRQFSNSRSEMNVSTLELGDSALYLCASSFPGQGSSGANVLTFGAGSRLTVL.

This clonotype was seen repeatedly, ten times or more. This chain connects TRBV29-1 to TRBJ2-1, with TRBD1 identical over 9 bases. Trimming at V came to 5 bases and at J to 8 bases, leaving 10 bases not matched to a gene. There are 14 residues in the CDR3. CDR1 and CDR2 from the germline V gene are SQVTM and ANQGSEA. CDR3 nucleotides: TGCAGCGTTCATCCGGGACAGGGTTACCATGAGCAGTTCTTC. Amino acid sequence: CSVHPGQGYHEQFF.

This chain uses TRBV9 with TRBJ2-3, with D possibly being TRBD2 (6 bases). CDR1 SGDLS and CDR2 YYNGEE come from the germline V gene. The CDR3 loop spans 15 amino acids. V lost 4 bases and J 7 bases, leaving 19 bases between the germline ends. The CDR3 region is CASSSPGQGGYTQYF. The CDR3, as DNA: TGTGCCAGCAGCTCCCCGGGCCAGGGAGGTTATACGCAGTATTTT.

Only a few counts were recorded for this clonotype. The CDR3 coding sequence is TGCGCCAGCAGCCAGTCCGCGGCAGGCAAAGGGAATTCACCCCTCCACTTT. Residues: CASSQSAAGKGNSPLHF. V gene TRBV4-3 combines with J gene TRBJ1-6; no clear D. The V gene lost 3 bases and the J gene lost 7 bases, with 19 bases spanning the gap. Germline V gene lookup returns CDR1 LGHNA and CDR2 YSLEER. The CDR3 covers 17 residues.

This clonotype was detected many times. The CDR3 sequence: CSARTLAGRGETQYF. As DNA, the CDR3 is TGCAGTGCTAGAACACTAGCGGGGAGGGGAGAGACCCAGTACTTC. The chain recombines TRBV20-1 with TRBJ2-5; 10 bases line up with TRBD2. The CDR3 runs 15 residues. Germline-derived CDR1 and CDR2 are DFQATT and SNEGSKA (reference sequence). V shed 2 bases and J 4 bases; nucleotides not matched to a gene: 7.

CDR3 loop: CASTVGVIEKLFF. The DNA for the CDR3 is TGTGCCAGCACCGTCGGGGTTATTGAAAAACTGTTTTTT. The chain links TRBV2 to TRBJ1-4; D uncertain. Trimming took off 7 bases at V and 7 bases at J, with 13 bases between the two ends. This CDR3 region has 13 residues. Germline lookup yields CDR1 SNHLY and CDR2 FYNNEI.

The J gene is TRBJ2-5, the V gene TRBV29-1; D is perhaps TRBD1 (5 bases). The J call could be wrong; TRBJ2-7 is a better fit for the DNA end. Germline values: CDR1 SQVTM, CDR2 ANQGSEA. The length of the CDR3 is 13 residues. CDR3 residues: CSVHQGLGYEQYF. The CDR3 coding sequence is TGCAGCGTGCACCAGGGTCTTGGCTACGAGCAGTACTTC.

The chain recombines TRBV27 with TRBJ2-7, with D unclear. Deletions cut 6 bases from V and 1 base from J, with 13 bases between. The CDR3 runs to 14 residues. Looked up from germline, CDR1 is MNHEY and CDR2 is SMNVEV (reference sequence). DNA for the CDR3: TGTGCCAGCAGAGGACGCAGTCATTCCTACGAGCAGTACTTC. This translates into CASRGRSHSYEQYF.

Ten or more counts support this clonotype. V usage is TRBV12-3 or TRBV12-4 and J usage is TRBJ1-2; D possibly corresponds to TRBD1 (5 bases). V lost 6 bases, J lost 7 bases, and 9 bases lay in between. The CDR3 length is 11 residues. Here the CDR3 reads CASSQGVGYTF. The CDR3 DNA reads TGTGCCAGCAGCCAAGGGGTTGGCTACACCTTC.

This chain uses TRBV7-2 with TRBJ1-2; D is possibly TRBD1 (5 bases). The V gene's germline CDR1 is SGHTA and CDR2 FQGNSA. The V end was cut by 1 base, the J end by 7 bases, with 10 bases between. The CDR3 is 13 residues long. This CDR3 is CASSLVNGAGYTF. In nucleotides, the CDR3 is TGTGCCAGCAGCTTAGTGAACGGGGCTGGCTACACCTTC.

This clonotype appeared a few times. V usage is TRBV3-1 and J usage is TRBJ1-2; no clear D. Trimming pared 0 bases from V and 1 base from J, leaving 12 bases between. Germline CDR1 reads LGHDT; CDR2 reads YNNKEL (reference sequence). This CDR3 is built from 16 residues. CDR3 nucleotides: TGTGCCAGCAGCCAAGATCCGCGCCAGCTTAACTATGGCTACACCTTC. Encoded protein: CASSQDPRQLNYGYTF. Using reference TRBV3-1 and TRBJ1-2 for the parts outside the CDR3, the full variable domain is DTAVSQTPKYLVTQMGNDKSIKCEQNLGHDTMYWYKQDSKKFLKIMFSYNNKELIINETVPNRFSPKSPDKAHLNLHINSLELGDSAVYFCASSQDPRQLNYGYTFGSGTRLTVV.